This T cell receptor beta chain was retrieved from a study of blood T cell repertoires in COVID-19. Looking at the study overall: The study drew acute and convalescent COVID-19 samples from the United States, Italy and Spain. Nucleic acid was either cDNA or gDNA, and it came from T cells, B-cell-depleted T cells, or PBMCs.

V was clipped by 2 bases and J by 2 bases; unmatched bases: 3. The CDR3 spans 15 residues. Per germline, CDR1 MNHEY and CDR2 SMNVEV (reference sequence). Assay used: immunoSEQ multiplex PCR; TCRdb lists only in-frame clones, some missing. Altogether tens of thousands of clones are present, about 90% being singletons, with the ten largest covering 5.3%. Sequencing was performed on peripheral blood. The chain recombines TRBV27 with TRBJ1-5; 7 nucleotides align to TRBD1. This sequence was found in a man aged 50-60 years with acute or convalescent COVID-19. DNA of the CDR3: TGTGCCAGCAGTTTACGAGGGGGCGGCAATCAGCCCCAGCATTTT. It specifies CASSLRGGGNQPQHF.